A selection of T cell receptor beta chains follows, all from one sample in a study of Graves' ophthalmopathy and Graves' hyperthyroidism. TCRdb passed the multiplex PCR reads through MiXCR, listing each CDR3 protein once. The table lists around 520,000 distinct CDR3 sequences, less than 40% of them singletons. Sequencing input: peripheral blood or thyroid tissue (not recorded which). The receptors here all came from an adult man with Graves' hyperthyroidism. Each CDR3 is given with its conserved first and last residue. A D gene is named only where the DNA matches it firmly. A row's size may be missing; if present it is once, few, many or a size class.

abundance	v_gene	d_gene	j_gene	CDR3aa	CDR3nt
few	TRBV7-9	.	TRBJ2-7	CASSLGGGGSYEQYF	TGTGCCAGCAGCTTAGGCGGAGGAGGGTCCTACGAGCAGTACTTC
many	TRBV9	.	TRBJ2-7	CASTRGPVPYEQYF	TGTGCCAGCACCCGGGGGCCGGTGCCCTACGAGCAGTACTTC
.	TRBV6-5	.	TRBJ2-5	CASSYSVSGEDLETQYF	TGTGCCAGCAGTTACTCGGTTTCTGGTGAAGACTTGGAGACCCAGTACTTC
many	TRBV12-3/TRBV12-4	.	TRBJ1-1	CASRSPGVTEAFF	TGTGCCAGCAGAAGTCCCGGGGTCACTGAAGCTTTCTTT
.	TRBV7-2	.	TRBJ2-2	CASSLRWSRGADLYTGELFF	TGTGCCAGCAGCTTAAGGTGGTCCAGGGGCGCGGACTTATACACCGGGGAGCTGTTTTTT
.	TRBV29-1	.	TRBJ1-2	CSVGIIAGGYGYTF	TGCAGCGTTGGTATTATTGCCGGCGGCTATGGCTACACCTTC
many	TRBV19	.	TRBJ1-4	CASSISAANEKLFF	TGTGCCAGTAGTATCAGCGCAGCTAATGAAAAACTGTTTTTT
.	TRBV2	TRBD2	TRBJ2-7	CASRTASGRSISYEQYF	TGTGCCAGCAGAACGGCTAGCGGGAGGTCAATTTCCTACGAGCAGTACTTC
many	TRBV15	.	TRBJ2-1	CATSRPDSASYNEQFF	TGTGCCACCAGCAGACCTGACTCTGCTTCCTACAATGAGCAGTTCTTC
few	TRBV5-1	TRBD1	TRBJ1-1	CASSLGQILNTEAFF	TGCGCCAGCAGTTTGGGACAGATATTGAACACTGAAGCTTTCTTT
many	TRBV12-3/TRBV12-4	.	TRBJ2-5	CASRGTGGAQYF	TGTGCCAGCAGGGGGACTGGAGGGGCCCAGTACTTC
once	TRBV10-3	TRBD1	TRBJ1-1	CASSYPLTGVNTEAFF	TGTGCCAGCAGTTACCCACTGACAGGGGTTAACACTGAAGCTTTCTTT
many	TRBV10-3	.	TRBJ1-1	CAISESGRPYTEAFF	TGTGCCATCAGTGAATCAGGACGGCCCTACACTGAAGCTTTCTTT
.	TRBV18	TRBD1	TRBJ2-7	CASSPLQGASSYEQYF	TGTGCCAGCTCACCATTACAGGGGGCTAGCTCCTACGAGCAGTACTTC
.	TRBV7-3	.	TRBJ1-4	CASSLGGATATNEKLFF	TGTGCCAGCAGCTTAGGTGGGGCAACAGCAACTAATGAAAAACTGTTTTTT
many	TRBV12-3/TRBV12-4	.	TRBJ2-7	CASSPPSGGKYEQYF	TGTGCCAGCAGCCCTCCTTCGGGGGGCAAGTACGAGCAGTACTTC
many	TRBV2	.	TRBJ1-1	CASSDRGVTEAFF	TGTGCCAGCAGTGATCGGGGGGTGACTGAAGCTTTCTTT
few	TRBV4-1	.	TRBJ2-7	CASSQEPFSYEQYF	TGCGCCAGCAGCCAAGAGCCTTTTTCCTACGAGCAGTACTTC
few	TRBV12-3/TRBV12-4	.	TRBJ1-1	CASSAGTKNTEAFF	TGTGCCAGCAGCGCCGGGACAAAGAACACTGAAGCTTTCTTT
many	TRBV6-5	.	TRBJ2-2	CASKGTNTGELFF	TGTGCCAGCAAGGGGACGAACACCGGGGAGCTGTTTTTT
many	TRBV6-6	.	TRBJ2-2	CASKLSGNTGELFF	TGTGCCAGCAAGCTAAGCGGGAACACCGGGGAGCTGTTTTTT
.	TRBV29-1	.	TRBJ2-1	CSVEGRADGGQFF	TGCAGCGTTGAAGGCAGGGCGGACGGGGGGCAGTTCTTC
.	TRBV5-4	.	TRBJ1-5	CASSLSGGGSNQPQHF	TGTGCCAGCAGCTTGTCGGGCGGGGGATCTAATCAGCCCCAGCATTTT
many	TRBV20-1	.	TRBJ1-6	CSASVDRNNSPLHF	TGCAGTGCTAGTGTAGACAGAAATAATTCACCCCTCCACTTT
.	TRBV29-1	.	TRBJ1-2	CSVVAGYGYTF	TGCAGCGTTGTGGCAGGCTATGGCTACACCTTC
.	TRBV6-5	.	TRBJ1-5	CASSHRDTNQPQHF	TGTGCCAGCAGTCACCGGGACACCAATCAGCCCCAGCATTTT
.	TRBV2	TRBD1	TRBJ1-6	CASRTGGFNSPLHF	TGTGCCAGCAGGACAGGGGGATTTAATTCACCCCTCCACTTT
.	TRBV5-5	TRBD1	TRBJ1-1	CASSLLWDRGYFFF	TGTGCCAGCAGCTTGTTATGGGACAGGGGTTATTTTTTCTTT
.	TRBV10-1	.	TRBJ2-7	CASSARTVYEQYF	TGCGCCAGCAGTGCAAGGACAGTCTACGAGCAGTACTTC
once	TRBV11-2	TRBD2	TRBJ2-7	CASSYAGVGVKQYF	TGTGCCAGCAGCTACGCGGGAGTAGGAGTTAAGCAGTACTTC
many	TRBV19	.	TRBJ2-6	CASSRGVYPGANVLTF	TGTGCCAGTAGTAGGGGGGTTTACCCTGGGGCCAACGTCCTGACTTTC
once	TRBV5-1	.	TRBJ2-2	CASSDGASGELFF	TGTGCCAGCAGCGACGGGGCTAGCGGGGAGCTGTTTTTT